Shown below are 24 T cell receptor beta chains from a single sample sequenced in a study of PD-1 blockade in mismatch repair-deficient tumors. Assay used: immunoSEQ multiplex PCR; TCRdb lists only in-frame clones, some missing. The data contain about 84,000 clones, approximately 84% of them seen just once; the ten biggest clones take up under 3%. Sequenced material: peripheral blood, taken 12 weeks after starting pembrolizumab. The source of these receptors is an adult with mismatch repair-deficient cancer.

A word on this clone: One base away lies a much larger clone, so this may be a sequencing read error. The chain joins TRBV7-9 to TRBJ1-1; 7 nucleotides agree with TRBD1. The CDR3 is made up of 13 amino acids. Germline loops: CDR1 SEHNR, CDR2 FQNEAQ (reference sequence). J lost 3 bases, V lost 4 bases, and 2 bases had no gene match. The CDR3 DNA sequence: TGTGCCAGCAGCTCCGGACAGGACACTGAAGCTTTCTTT. Translation: CASSSGQDTEAFF.

The V gene is TRBV5-1, the J gene TRBJ2-1; 7 bases match TRBD1. The CDR3 is made up of 14 amino acids. V lost 4 bases and J lost 5; bases outside the gene matches: 6. Germline lookup yields CDR1 SGHRS and CDR2 YFSETQ. The DNA for the CDR3 is TGCGCCAGCAGCCCGGACAGGACCAACAATGAGCAGTTCTTC. Translating it yields CASSPDRTNNEQFF.

In its sample, this clone was seen a few times. The V and J genes are TRBV10-3 and TRBJ2-7, with TRBD2 matching 10 bases. The CDR3 has 14 amino acids. Germline CDR1 reads ENHRY; CDR2 reads SYGVKD. Germline trimming cut 3 bases from V and 6 bases from J; bases unmatched to any gene: 5. CDR3 sequence reads: CAISDKREGAEQYF. The DNA of the CDR3 is TGTGCCATCAGTGATAAGCGGGAGGGCGCCGAGCAGTACTTC.

This chain uses TRBV9 with TRBJ2-2, with 12 bases aligning to TRBD2. CDR1 SGDLS and CDR2 YYNGEE come from the germline V gene. The CDR3 sequence is 16 residues long. The V gene end was trimmed by 4 bases and the J gene end by 6 bases; junction bases not matched to a gene: 7. CDR3 sequence reads: CASSSLLAGGSGELFF. The CDR3 DNA reads TGTGCCAGCAGCTCCCTACTAGCGGGAGGATCCGGGGAGCTGTTTTTT.

The chain has TRBV28 and TRBJ2-7; D is unresolved. Between the trimmed V and J ends, which lost 7 bases and 0 bases, there was a span of 10 bases. CDR3 length: 13 residues. Germline assignment: CDR1 MDHEN and CDR2 SYDVKM. CDR3: CASTRTTSYEQYF. The DNA of the CDR3 is TGTGCCAGCACCCGGACGACCTCCTACGAGCAGTACTTC.

The CDR3 is CASNAYTSGNNEQFF. The CDR3 nucleotides are TGTGCCAGCAACGCTTACACTAGCGGCAACAATGAGCAGTTCTTC. This chain links TRBV11-2 with TRBJ2-1, with 8 positions matching TRBD2. Trimming at V came to 7 bases and at J to 5 bases, leaving 10 bases not matched to a gene. Per the germline V gene, CDR1 is SGHAT and CDR2 is FQNNGV. The CDR3 spans 15 residues.

This chain connects TRBV9 to TRBJ1-4, with TRBD1 matching over 7 bases. With 4 bases clipped from V and 3 bases from J, the junction kept 6 bases outside the gene matches. Germline V CDR1 and CDR2: SGDLS, YYNGEE. The CDR3 length is 15 residues. CDR3 bases: TGTGCCAGCAGCTCCACCGGGACAGCTAATGAAAAACTGTTTTTT. Amino acids: CASSSTGTANEKLFF.

This clone was seen once. CDR3 region: CASSLADSYNEQFF. The DNA of the CDR3 is TGCGCCAGCAGCTTGGCCGACAGTTACAATGAGCAGTTCTTC. V gene TRBV5-1 combines with J gene TRBJ2-1, with a possible D match to TRBD1 (5 bases). The CDR3 spans 14 residues. The germline CDR1 and CDR2 sequences are SGHRS and YFSETQ. V was pared by 0 bases and J by 4 bases, with 8 bases between.

The chain couples TRBV5-4 to TRBJ1-6; D might be TRBD1 (5 bases). Trimming removed 4 bases from V and 5 bases from J, with 10 bases in between. From germline, CDR1 is SGHNT and CDR2 YYREEE (reference sequence). This CDR3 region has 14 residues. The CDR3 here is CASSDSSNNSPLHF. Here the CDR3 DNA reads TGTGCCAGCAGCGACAGCTCAAATAATTCACCCCTCCACTTT.

This clone has just a few counts. CDR3 DNA: TGTGCCAGCAGCTTGGGGGGGGTACGGGAGTTCTTC. Its protein product is CASSLGGVREFF. V usage is TRBV5-8 and J usage is TRBJ2-1; maybe TRBD2 (6 bases). CDR3 length: 12 amino acids. CDR1 and CDR2 (germline): SGHTS, YDEGEE. The V and J ends lost 0 bases and 14 bases respectively, with 12 bases between them.

V is TRBV18 and J is TRBJ2-2, with D possibly matching TRBD1 (5 bases). The CDR3 has 18 amino acids. The V gene's germline CDR1 is KGHSH and CDR2 LQKENI. The V and J ends lost 2 bases and 4 bases respectively, with 20 bases between them. DNA for the CDR3: TGTGCCAGCTCACCAAGAGAAGGGGTTGCCGTGAGCACCGGGGAGCTGTTTTTT. Translation gives CASSPREGVAVSTGELFF.

Regarding this clone: The same CDR3 is also encoded by other DNA sequences in this sample. V gene TRBV7-3 combines with J gene TRBJ2-7, with D unclear. V was cut by 2 bases and J by 1 base, with 9 bases left in between. The CDR3 loop spans 14 amino acids. Germline lookup yields CDR1 SGHTA and CDR2 FQGTGA. CDR3 loop: CASSLGPTSYEQYF. DNA for the CDR3: TGTGCCAGCAGCTTAGGGCCTACTTCCTACGAGCAGTACTTC.

This clone was seen a few times. This chain connects TRBV19 to TRBJ2-2; TRBD1 matches at 7 bases. Germline lookup yields CDR1 LNHDA and CDR2 SQIVND (reference sequence). J lost 5 bases, V lost 11 bases, and 8 bases had no gene match. This CDR3 comprises 13 residues. The CDR3: CARGGQTTGELFF. CDR3 bases: TGTGCCCGAGGGGGACAGACGACCGGGGAGCTGTTTTTT.

J is TRBJ2-1 and V is TRBV6-1; D remains ambiguous. Germline values: CDR1 MNHNS, CDR2 SASEGT. Trimming removed 1 base from V and 10 bases from J, with 5 bases in between. This CDR3 spans 11 amino acids. This CDR3 is CASSEGAEQFF. CDR3 sequence (DNA): TGTGCCAGCAGTGAAGGGGCAGAGCAGTTCTTC.

This chain joins TRBV21-1 and TRBJ1-1. TRBV21-1 represents a pseudogene. This CDR3 is 15 amino acids long. Here the CDR3 DNA reads TGTGCCAGCAGCTCCCCGGGGAGGGGTAGCACTGAAGCTTTCTTT. Its translation is CASSSPGRGSTEAFF.

Worth noting for this clone: A junction end diverges from the germline sequence, so it may reflect a read error. V is TRBV11-2 and J is TRBJ2-6; 7 positions match TRBD2. CDR1 is SGHAT, CDR2 FQNNGV, per germline. The CDR3 has 13 residues. CDR3 region: CASNLAGPNVLTF. Here the CDR3 DNA reads TGTGCCAGCAACTTAGCGGGCCCCAACGTCCTGACTTTC.

The chain recombines TRBV19 with TRBJ1-5; tentatively, D is TRBD1 (6 bases). The CDR3 loop spans 16 amino acids. The germline gives CDR1 LNHDA, CDR2 SQIVND (reference sequence). The ends were cut back, 3 bases at V and 1 base at J, with 13 bases in the middle. The chain's CDR3 is CASSMLQGVSNQPQHF. CDR3 nucleotide sequence: TGTGCCAGTAGTATGTTACAGGGCGTAAGCAATCAGCCCCAGCATTTT.

The gene calls are TRBV5-4 and TRBJ2-4; 10 bases align to TRBD2. The CDR3 sequence is 16 residues long. Germline CDR1 reads SGHNT; CDR2 reads YYREEE (reference sequence). The junction had 7 bases not matched to a gene; V was cut back by 0 bases and J by 7 bases. The CDR3 DNA follows: TGTGCCAGCAGCTTGGTCGCAAGCGGGAGGGCGAACATTCAGTACTTC. Encoded protein: CASSLVASGRANIQYF.

The genes are TRBV11-2 and TRBJ2-5; TRBD2 agrees at 7 bases. Germline V gene sequence: CDR1 SGHAT, CDR2 FQNNGV. J lost 3 bases, V lost 2 bases, and 9 bases had no gene match. This CDR3 has 16 amino acids. CDR3 DNA: TGTGCCAGCAGCTTAATAGGCGGGAGACGTGAAGAGACCCAGTACTTC. It specifies CASSLIGGRREETQYF.

This clone appeared a single time. This chain joins TRBV7-3 and TRBJ1-4, with unresolved D. The germline V gene has CDR1 SGHTA and CDR2 FQGTGA. The CDR3 has 15 residues. The V and J ends lost 7 bases and 3 bases respectively, with 15 bases between them. The CDR3 coding sequence is TGTGCCAGCACACTAATGTCCACATCTAATGAAAAACTGTTTTTT. This translates into CASTLMSTSNEKLFF. The full variable domain, its missing parts supplied by reference TRBV7-3 and TRBJ1-4, is GAGVSQTPSNKVTEKGKYVELRCDPISGHTALYWYRQSLGQGPEFLIYFQGTGAADDSGLPNDRFFAVRPEGSVSTLKIQRTERGDSAVYLCASTLMSTSNEKLFFGSGTQLSVL.

The chain uses TRBV6-5 and TRBJ2-1; 10 nucleotides match TRBD2. CDR1 is MNHEY, CDR2 SVGAGI, per germline. Trimming took 7 bases from V and 4 from J; bases not matched to a gene: 7. CDR3 length: 15 residues. DNA for the CDR3: TGTGCCAGCAAGTTGCTAGCGGGAGAGTACAATGAGCAGTTCTTC. Amino acids: CASKLLAGEYNEQFF.

This chain uses TRBV4-3 with TRBJ1-3; TRBD1 aligns across 11 bases. The V segment lost 1 base and the J segment 4 bases; nucleotides outside the gene matches: 9. The germline V gene has CDR1 LGHNA and CDR2 YSLEER. The CDR3 is made up of 18 amino acids. The CDR3 region is CASSQGTGGDLKGNTIYF. The CDR3 region has the DNA TGCGCCAGCAGCCAAGGGACAGGGGGCGATCTTAAAGGAAACACCATATATTTT.

The chain links TRBV30 to TRBJ1-1; D might be TRBD1 (5 bases). CDR1 is GTSNPN, CDR2 SVGIG, per germline (reference sequence). The CDR3 extends over 11 amino acids. The ends were cut back, 2 bases at V and 8 bases at J, with 9 bases in the middle. CDR3 nucleotides: TGTGCCTGGAGTCACAGGAAGGAAGCTTTCTTT. Its protein is CAWSHRKEAFF.

The V gene is TRBV30, the J gene TRBJ2-2, with 16 bases matching TRBD2. Germline V gene lookup returns CDR1 GTSNPN and CDR2 SVGIG (reference sequence). The CDR3 runs 15 residues. V dropped 5 bases and J dropped 7; count of bases not matched to a gene: 4. The CDR3 region has the DNA TGTGCCTGGTCGGGACTAGCGGGAGGGGACGGGGAGCTGTTTTTT. Translating it yields CAWSGLAGGDGELFF.